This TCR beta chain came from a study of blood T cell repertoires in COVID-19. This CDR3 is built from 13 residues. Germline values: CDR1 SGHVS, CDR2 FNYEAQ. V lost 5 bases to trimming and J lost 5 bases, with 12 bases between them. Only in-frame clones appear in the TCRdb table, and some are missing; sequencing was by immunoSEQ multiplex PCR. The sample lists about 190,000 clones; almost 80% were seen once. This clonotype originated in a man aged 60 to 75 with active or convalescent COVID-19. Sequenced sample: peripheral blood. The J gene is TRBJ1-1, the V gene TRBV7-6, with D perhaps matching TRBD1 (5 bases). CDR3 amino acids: CASSPSPGTEAFF. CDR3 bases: TGTGCCAGCAGCCCCTCACCAGGGACTGAAGCTTTCTTT.